The T cell receptor (beta chain) described here comes from a study of blood T cell repertoires in COVID-19. Study details: Samples of COVID-19 (acute and convalescent) were obtained from the United States, Italy and Spain. Nucleic acid was either cDNA or gDNA, and it came from T cells, B-cell-depleted T cells, or PBMCs.

J gave up 3 bases and V 0 bases, and 4 bases lay outside the gene matches. From germline, CDR1 is LGHNA and CDR2 YNFKEQ. This CDR3 has 16 residues. Per the authors' pipeline: Amplification of reference gene primers provided the estimated nucleated cell counts. Assay used: immunoSEQ multiplex PCR; TCRdb lists only in-frame clones, some missing. The D gene and trimming were derived from the DNA, and the V and J assignments and clone size from that table. The sample contains about 320,000 clones, roughly 85% of which appear only once. This TCR derives from a human donor in a cohort sampled during active COVID-19. V gene TRBV4-2 combines with J gene TRBJ2-2; 7 bases agree with TRBD2. Sequenced material: peripheral blood. CDR3 nucleotides: TGTGCCAGCAGCCAAGAGGCGGGGGTTTACACCGGGGAGCTGTTTTTT. As protein: CASSQEAGVYTGELFF.